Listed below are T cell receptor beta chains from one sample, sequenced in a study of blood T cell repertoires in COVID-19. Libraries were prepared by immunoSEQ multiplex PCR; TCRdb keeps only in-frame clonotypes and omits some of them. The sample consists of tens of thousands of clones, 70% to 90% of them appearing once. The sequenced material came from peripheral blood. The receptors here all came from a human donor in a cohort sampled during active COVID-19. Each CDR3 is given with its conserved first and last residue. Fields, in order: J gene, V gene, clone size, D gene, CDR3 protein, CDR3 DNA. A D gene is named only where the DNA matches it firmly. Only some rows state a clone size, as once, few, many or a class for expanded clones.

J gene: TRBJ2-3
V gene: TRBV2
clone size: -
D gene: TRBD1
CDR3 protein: CASSWDRDTDTQYF
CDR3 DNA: TGTGCCAGCAGTTGGGACAGGGACACAGATACGCAGTATTTT

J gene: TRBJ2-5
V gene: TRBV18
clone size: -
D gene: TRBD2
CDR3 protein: CASSRSSGGFETQYF
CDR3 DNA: TGTGCCAGCTCCCGATCTAGCGGGGGGTTTGAGACCCAGTACTTC

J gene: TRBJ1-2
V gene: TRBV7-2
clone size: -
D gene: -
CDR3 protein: CASSRRASGYGYTF
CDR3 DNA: TGTGCCAGCAGCCGTCGGGCTTCGGGGTATGGCTACACCTTC

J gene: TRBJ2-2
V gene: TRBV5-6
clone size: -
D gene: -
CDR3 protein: CASSLGQINTGELFF
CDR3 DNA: TGTGCCAGCAGCTTGGGACAGATAAACACCGGGGAGCTGTTTTTT

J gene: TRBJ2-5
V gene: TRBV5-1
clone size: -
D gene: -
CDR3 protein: CASSFGQLQETQYF
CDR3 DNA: TGCGCCAGCAGCTTCGGACAGCTCCAAGAGACCCAGTACTTC

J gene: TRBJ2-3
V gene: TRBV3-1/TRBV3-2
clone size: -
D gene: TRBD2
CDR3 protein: CASSSTPPGLAGGSDTQYF
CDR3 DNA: TGTGCCAGCAGCTCTACCCCTCCGGGACTAGCGGGGGGGTCAGATACGCAGTATTTT

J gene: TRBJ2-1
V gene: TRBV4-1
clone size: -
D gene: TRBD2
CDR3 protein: CASSQEPGLAGPGEQFF
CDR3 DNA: TGCGCCAGCAGCCAAGAACCGGGACTAGCGGGACCCGGGGAGCAGTTCTTC

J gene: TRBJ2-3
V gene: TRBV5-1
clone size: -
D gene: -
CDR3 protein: CASTPDKSTDTQYF
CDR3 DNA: TGCGCCAGCACCCCGGACAAGAGCACAGATACGCAGTATTTT

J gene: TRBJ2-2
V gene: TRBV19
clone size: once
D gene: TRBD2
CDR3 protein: CASSVRLAGGPSDYTGELFF
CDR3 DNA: TGTGCCAGTAGTGTCCGACTAGCGGGGGGGCCGTCCGACTACACCGGGGAGCTGTTTTTT

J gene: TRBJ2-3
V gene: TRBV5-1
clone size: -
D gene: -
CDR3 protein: CASSPAGAGTDTQYF
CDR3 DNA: TGCGCCAGCAGCCCCGCGGGGGCGGGCACAGATACGCAGTATTTT

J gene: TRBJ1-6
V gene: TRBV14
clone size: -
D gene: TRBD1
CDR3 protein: CASSQHGQGYNSPLHF
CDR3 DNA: TGTGCCAGCAGCCAGCACGGACAGGGGTATAATTCACCCCTCCACTTT

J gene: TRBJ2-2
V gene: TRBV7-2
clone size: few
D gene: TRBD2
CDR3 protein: CASSQFRAGGRNTGELFF
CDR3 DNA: TGTGCCAGCAGCCAATTCCGAGCGGGGGGCCGGAACACCGGGGAGCTGTTTTTT

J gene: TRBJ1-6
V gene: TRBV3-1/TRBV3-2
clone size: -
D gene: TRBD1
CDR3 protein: CASSQGQGRNSPLHF
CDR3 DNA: TGTGCCAGCAGCCAGGGACAGGGTCGAAATTCACCCCTCCACTTT

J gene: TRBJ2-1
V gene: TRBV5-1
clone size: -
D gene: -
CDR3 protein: CASSLGQVAAGEQFF
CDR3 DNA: TGCGCCAGCAGCTTGGGACAGGTCGCGGCGGGTGAGCAGTTCTTC

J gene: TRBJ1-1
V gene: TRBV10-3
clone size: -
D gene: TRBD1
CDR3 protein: CAITQQGWGTEAFF
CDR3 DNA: TGTGCCATCACACAACAGGGGTGGGGCACTGAAGCTTTCTTT

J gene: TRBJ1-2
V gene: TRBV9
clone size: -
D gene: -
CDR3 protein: CASSVEIATNYGYTF
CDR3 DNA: TGTGCCAGCAGCGTAGAAATAGCTACTAACTATGGCTACACCTTC

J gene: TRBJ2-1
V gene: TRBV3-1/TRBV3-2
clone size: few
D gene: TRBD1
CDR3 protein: CASSLSGTGAQRGQFF
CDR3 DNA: TGTGCCAGCAGCCTCTCGGGGACAGGGGCCCAGAGGGGGCAGTTCTTC

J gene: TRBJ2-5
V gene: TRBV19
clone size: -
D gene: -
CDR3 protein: CASSSGQETQYF
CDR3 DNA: TGTGCCAGTAGCAGCGGTCAAGAGACCCAGTACTTC

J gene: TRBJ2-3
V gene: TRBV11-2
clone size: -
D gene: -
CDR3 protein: CASSLGGPGTGTDTQYF
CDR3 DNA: TGTGCCAGCAGCTTAGGGGGGCCGGGGACGGGCACAGATACGCAGTATTTT

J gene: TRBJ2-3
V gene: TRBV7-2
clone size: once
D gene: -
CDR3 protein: CASSVKGGRGADTQYF
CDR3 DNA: TGTGCCAGCAGCGTCAAGGGAGGCAGGGGGGCAGATACGCAGTATTTT

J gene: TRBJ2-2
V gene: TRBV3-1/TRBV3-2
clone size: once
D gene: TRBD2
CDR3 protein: CASSQDWVAGGLATGELFF
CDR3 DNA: TGTGCCAGCAGCCAAGATTGGGTAGCGGGGGGGCTTGCGACCGGGGAGCTGTTTTTT

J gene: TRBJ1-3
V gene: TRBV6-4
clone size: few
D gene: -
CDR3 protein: CASSVGQLSGNTIYF
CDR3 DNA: TGTGCCAGCAGCGTTGGACAACTCTCTGGAAACACCATATATTTT

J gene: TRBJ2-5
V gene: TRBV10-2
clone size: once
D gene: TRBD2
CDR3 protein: CASSEPSGGQETQYF
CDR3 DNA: TGCGCCAGCAGTGAGCCGTCGGGGGGCCAAGAGACCCAGTACTTC

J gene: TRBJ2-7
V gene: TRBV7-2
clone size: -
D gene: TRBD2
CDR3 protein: CASSTHGGGSYEQYF
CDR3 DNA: TGTGCCAGCAGCACGCACGGGGGGGGCTCCTACGAGCAGTACTTC

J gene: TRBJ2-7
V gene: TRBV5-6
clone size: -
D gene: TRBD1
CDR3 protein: CASSARDRSSYEQYF
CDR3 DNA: TGTGCCAGCAGCGCTCGGGACAGGAGCTCCTACGAGCAGTACTTC

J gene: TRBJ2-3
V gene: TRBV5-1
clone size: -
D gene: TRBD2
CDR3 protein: CASRPGLAGGTDTQYF
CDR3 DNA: TGCGCCAGCAGACCCGGACTAGCGGGGGGCACAGATACGCAGTATTTT

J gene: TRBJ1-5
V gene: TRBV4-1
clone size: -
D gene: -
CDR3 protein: CASSQEGLSNQPQHF
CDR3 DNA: TGCGCCAGCAGCCAAGAGGGACTGAGCAATCAGCCCCAGCATTTT

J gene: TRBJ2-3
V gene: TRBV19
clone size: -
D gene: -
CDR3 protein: CASSMGAGEGSTDTQYF
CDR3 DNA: TGTGCCAGTAGTATGGGGGCGGGGGAAGGTAGCACAGATACGCAGTATTTT

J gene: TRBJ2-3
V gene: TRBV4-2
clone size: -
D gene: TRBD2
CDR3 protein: CASSQYGTSGTDTQYF
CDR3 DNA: TGTGCCAGCAGCCAATATGGGACTAGCGGTACAGATACGCAGTATTTT

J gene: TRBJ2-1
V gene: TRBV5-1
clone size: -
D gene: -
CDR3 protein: CASSPDRYNEQFF
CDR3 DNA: TGCGCCAGCAGCCCGGACAGATACAATGAGCAGTTCTTC

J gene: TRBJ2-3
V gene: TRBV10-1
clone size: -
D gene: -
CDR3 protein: CAPPTFVQPDASTDTQYF
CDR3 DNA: TGCGCCCCCCCTACCTTCGTACAGCCAGACGCTAGCACAGATACGCAGTATTTT

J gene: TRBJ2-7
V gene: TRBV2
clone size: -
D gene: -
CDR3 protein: CASMRRGRISEQYF
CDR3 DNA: TGTGCCAGCATGCGGAGGGGGCGAATCTCCGAGCAGTACTTC

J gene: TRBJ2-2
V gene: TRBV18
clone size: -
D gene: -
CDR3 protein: CASSVQGTPNTGELFF
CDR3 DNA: TGTGCCAGCTCAGTGCAGGGAACTCCGAACACCGGGGAGCTGTTTTTT

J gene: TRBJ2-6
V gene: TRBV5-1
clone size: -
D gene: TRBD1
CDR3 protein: CASGQGPSGANVLTF
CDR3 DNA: TGCGCCAGCGGACAGGGCCCCTCTGGGGCCAACGTCCTGACTTTC

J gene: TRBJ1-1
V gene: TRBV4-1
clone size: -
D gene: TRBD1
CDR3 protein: CASSHAQGGLIEAFF
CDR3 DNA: TGCGCCAGCAGCCACGCCCAGGGGGGTCTTATAGAAGCTTTCTTT